This section outlines one T cell receptor beta chain sequence together with its context. Only in-frame clones appear in the TCRdb table, and some are missing; sequencing was by immunoSEQ multiplex PCR. The data hold some 1 million clones, with around 74% observed a single time. This entry is derived from a study of shared clonotypes between healthy human individuals. The CDR3 contains 13 residues. V lost 2 bases to trimming and J lost 8 bases; unmatched junction nucleotides: 5. Germline lookup yields CDR1 GTSNPN and CDR2 SVGIG (reference sequence). Every one of the donors was a Caucasian adult that lived in Nashville, Tennessee.

This TCR was recovered from a man younger than 30 in good health. The material sequenced was memory CD4+ T cells sorted from blood. Subset given: CD45RA-negative fraction. The V gene is TRBV30, the J gene TRBJ2-2; 7 bases map to TRBD1. The DNA of the CDR3 is TGTGCCTGGAGTCTACCGGGACAGGGGGAGCTGTTTTTT. It translates to CAWSLPGQGELFF. Drawing the rest from reference TRBV30 and TRBJ2-2, the complete variable domain is SQTIHQWPATLVQPVGSPLSLECTVEGTSNPNLYWYRQAAGRGLQLLFYSVGIGQISSEVPQNLSASRPQDRQFILSSKKLLLSDSGFYLCAWSLPGQGELFFGEGSRLTVL.